This T cell receptor beta chain stems from a study of blood T cell repertoires in COVID-19. CDR1 and CDR2 from the germline V gene are SGHDN and FVKESK. This CDR3 comprises 14 residues. V lost 1 base and J lost 2; bases outside the gene matches: 0. Sequencing was performed with immunoSEQ multiplex PCR; in TCRdb, only in-frame clones are kept and a portion is missing. Of roughly 250,000 clones in the sample, 65% to 85% were seen once. The chain couples TRBV14 to TRBJ1-2; 8 bases map to TRBD1. Sequences were obtained from peripheral blood. This TCR was recovered from a woman in her thirties or forties with active or convalescent COVID-19. CDR3: CASSQGTGNYGYTF. The CDR3 region has the DNA TGTGCCAGCAGCCAAGGGACAGGGAACTATGGCTACACCTTC.